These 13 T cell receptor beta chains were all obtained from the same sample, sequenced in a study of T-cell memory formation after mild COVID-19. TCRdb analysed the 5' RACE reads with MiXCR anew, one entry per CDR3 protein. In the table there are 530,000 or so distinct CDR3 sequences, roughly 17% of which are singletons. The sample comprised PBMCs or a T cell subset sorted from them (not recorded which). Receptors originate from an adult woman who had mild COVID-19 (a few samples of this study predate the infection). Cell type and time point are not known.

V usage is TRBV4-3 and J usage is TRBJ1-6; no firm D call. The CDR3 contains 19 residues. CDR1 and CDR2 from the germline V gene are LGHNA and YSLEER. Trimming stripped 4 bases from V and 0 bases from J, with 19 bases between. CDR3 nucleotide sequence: TGCGCCAGCAGCCGTCAACCCCCGGACTCAAGCTCCTATAATTCACCCCTCCACTTT. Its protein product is CASSRQPPDSSSYNSPLHF.

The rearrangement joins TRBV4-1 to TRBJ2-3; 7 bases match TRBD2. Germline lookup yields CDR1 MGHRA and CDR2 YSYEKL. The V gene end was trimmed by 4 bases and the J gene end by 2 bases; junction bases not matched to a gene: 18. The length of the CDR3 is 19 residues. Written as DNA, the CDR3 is TGCGCCAGCAGCCTCTCCTTCCGCGGGGGACTCCTCCACACAGATACGCAGTATTTT. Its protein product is CASSLSFRGGLLHTDTQYF.

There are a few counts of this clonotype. Here the CDR3 reads CASSPFISDGYTF. The CDR3 region has the DNA TGTGCCAGCAGCCCTTTCATTTCGGATGGCTACACCTTC. V usage is TRBV7-8 and J usage is TRBJ1-2; no clear D. This CDR3 is 13 amino acids long. CDR1 and CDR2 (germline): SGHVS, FQNEAQ. V dropped 5 bases and J dropped 6 bases, with 13 bases sitting between them.

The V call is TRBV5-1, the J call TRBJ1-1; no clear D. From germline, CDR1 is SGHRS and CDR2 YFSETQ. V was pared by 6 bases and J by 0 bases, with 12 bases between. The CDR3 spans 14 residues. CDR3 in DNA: TGCGCCAGCAAGTTCGGAGCTATGAACACTGAAGCTTTCTTT. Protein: CASKFGAMNTEAFF.

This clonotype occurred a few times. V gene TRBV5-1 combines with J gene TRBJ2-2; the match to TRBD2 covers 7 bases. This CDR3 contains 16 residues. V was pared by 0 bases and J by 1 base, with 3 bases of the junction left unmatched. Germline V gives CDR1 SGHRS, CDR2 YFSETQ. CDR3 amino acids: CASSLEVAGNTGELFF. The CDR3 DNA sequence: TGCGCCAGCAGCTTGGAGGTAGCGGGGAACACCGGGGAGCTGTTTTTT. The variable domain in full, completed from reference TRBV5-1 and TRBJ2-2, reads KAGVTQTPRYLIKTRGQQVTLSCSPISGHRSVSWYQQTPGQGLQFLFEYFSETQRNKGNFPGRFSGRQFSNSRSEMNVSTLELGDSALYLCASSLEVAGNTGELFFGEGSRLTVL.

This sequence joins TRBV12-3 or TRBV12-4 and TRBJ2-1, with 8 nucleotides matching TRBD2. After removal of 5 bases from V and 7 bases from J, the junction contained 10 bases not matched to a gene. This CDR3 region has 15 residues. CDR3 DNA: TGTGCCAGCAGTCAACGCGGGGGGCCCTTGAATGAGCAGTTCTTC. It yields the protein CASSQRGGPLNEQFF.

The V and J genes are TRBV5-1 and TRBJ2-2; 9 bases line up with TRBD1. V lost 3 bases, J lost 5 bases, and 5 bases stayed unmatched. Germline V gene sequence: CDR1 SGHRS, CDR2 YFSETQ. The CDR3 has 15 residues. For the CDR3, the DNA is TGCGCCAGCAGCTGGGGACAGGGTGGAACCGGGGAGCTGTTTTTT. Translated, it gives CASSWGQGGTGELFF.

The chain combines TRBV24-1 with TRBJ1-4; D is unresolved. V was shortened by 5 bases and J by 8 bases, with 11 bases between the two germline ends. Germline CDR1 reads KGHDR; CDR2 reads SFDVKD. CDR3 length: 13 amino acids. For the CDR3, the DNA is TGTGCCACCAGTGGTACGTGGGAAGAAAAACTGTTTTTT. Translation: CATSGTWEEKLFF.

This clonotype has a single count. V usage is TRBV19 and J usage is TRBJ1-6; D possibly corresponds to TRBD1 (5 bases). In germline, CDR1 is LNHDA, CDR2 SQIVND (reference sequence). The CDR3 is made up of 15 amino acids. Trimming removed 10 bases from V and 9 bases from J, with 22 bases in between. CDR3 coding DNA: TGTGCCACTACGGTGGGGGAAAGGAGAAGTTCACCCCTCCACTTT. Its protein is CATTVGERRSSPLHF.

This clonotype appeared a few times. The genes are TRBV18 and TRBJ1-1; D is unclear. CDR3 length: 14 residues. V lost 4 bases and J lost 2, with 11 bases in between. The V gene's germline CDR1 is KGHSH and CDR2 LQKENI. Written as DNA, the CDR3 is TGTGCCAGCTCACTCTCGGAGCTAAACACTGAAGCTTTCTTT. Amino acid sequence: CASSLSELNTEAFF.

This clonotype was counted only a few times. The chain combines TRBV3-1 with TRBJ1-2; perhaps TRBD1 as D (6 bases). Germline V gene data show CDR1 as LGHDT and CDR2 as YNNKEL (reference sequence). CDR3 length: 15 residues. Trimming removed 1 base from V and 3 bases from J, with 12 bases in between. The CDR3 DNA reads TGTGCCAGCAGCCAAGTCGCAGGGGACCACTATGGCTACACCTTC. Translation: CASSQVAGDHYGYTF.

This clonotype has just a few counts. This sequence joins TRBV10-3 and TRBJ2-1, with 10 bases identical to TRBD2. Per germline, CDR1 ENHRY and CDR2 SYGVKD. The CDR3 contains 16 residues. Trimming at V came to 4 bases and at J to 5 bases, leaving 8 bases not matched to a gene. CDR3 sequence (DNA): TGTGCCATCAGTGGTCCTAGCGGGGGCCTAGACAATGAGCAGTTCTTC. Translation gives CAISGPSGGLDNEQFF.

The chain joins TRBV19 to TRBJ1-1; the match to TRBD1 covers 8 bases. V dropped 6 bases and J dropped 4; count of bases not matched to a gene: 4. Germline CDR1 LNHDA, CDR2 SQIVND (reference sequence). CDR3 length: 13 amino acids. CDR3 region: CASRETGVTEAFF. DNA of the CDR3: TGTGCCAGTAGAGAGACAGGGGTCACTGAAGCTTTCTTT.